The 26 T cell receptor beta chains below all came from one sample that was sequenced in a study of blood T cell repertoires in COVID-19. Measured with immunoSEQ multiplex PCR; TCRdb has only the in-frame clones, and not every one. Found here are more than 95,000 clones, roughly four fifths of them singletons; the top ten hold approximately 3.5%. Sequencing used peripheral blood. The receptors were gathered from a woman of 80 years or more with active or convalescent COVID-19.

J is TRBJ1-4 and V is TRBV6-5, with 8 bases aligning to TRBD1. With V trimmed by 2 bases and J by 3 bases, 2 bases remained unmatched. CDR1 MNHEY and CDR2 SVGAGI come from the germline V gene. The CDR3 has 15 residues. CDR3 region: CASSYGQGANEKLFF. The CDR3 region has the DNA TGTGCCAGCAGTTACGGACAGGGAGCTAATGAAAAACTGTTTTTT.

This sequence joins TRBV7-8 and TRBJ2-3; 9 bases line up with TRBD1. The CDR3 has 18 residues. CDR1 and CDR2 from the germline V gene are SGHVS and FQNEAQ. The trim removed 2 bases at V and 4 bases at J, leaving 13 bases unmatched. In DNA, the CDR3 is TGTGCCAGCAGCTTACCCGAACAGGGGGCGCGTTATGCAGATACGCAGTATTTT. Translated, it gives CASSLPEQGARYADTQYF.

CDR3 in DNA: TGTGCCAGCAGCCAGCAGCTAGCTCTTAGTGAGCAGTTCTTC. Protein sequence: CASSQQLALSEQFF. The rearrangement links TRBV3-1 (or the pseudogene TRBV3-2) to TRBJ2-1; weak D call: TRBD2 (5 bases). From germline, CDR1 is LGHDT and CDR2 YNNKEL (reference sequence). Trimming pared 3 bases from V and 9 bases from J, leaving 15 bases between. The CDR3 contains 14 residues.

The chain carries TRBV27 and TRBJ2-7, with D perhaps matching TRBD2 (6 bases). Deletions cut 2 bases from V and 2 bases from J, with 13 bases between. The germline gives CDR1 MNHEY, CDR2 SMNVEV (reference sequence). The CDR3 runs to 15 residues. CDR3 loop: CASSLVGGATYEQYF. The DNA for the CDR3 is TGTGCCAGCAGTTTAGTCGGCGGGGCCACCTACGAGCAGTACTTC.

The rearrangement links TRBV10-3 to TRBJ1-2; 10 bases line up with TRBD1. CDR1 and CDR2 (germline): ENHRY, SYGVKD. The CDR3 has 14 amino acids. Trimming cost V 3 bases and J 5 bases; bases outside gene matches: 3. CDR3: CAISERQGAYGYTF. In DNA form, the CDR3 reads TGTGCCATCAGTGAAAGACAGGGGGCTTATGGCTACACCTTC.

The chain carries TRBV5-6 and TRBJ2-5, with D tentatively TRBD1 (5 bases). The CDR3 has 15 residues. Germline V gene data show CDR1 as SGHDT and CDR2 as YYEEEE. V shed 2 bases and J shed 0 bases, with 11 bases lying between them. Here the CDR3 reads CASSFSTVYQETQYF. DNA of the CDR3: TGTGCCAGCAGCTTTTCGACAGTGTACCAAGAGACCCAGTACTTC.

The V and J genes are TRBV7-9 and TRBJ2-7; 7 bases match TRBD2. The CDR3 has 14 amino acids. V dropped 5 bases and J dropped 6; count of bases not matched to a gene: 10. CDR1 is SEHNR, CDR2 FQNEAQ, per germline (reference sequence). The CDR3 DNA follows: TGTGCCAGCAGCGTAACCGGGACTAAGGGCGAGCAGTACTTC. Its protein is CASSVTGTKGEQYF.

The CDR3 region has the DNA TGTGCCAGCTCACCTCCCGGGACACGGGTTCTCACAGATACGCAGTATTTT. Protein product: CASSPPGTRVLTDTQYF. The chain has TRBV18 and TRBJ2-3; D might be TRBD1 (6 bases). V was trimmed by 3 bases and J by 2 bases, leaving 18 bases between them. The CDR3 spans 17 residues. Per germline, CDR1 KGHSH and CDR2 LQKENI.

This sequence joins TRBV29-1 and TRBJ2-2; a weak D match, TRBD1 (6 bases). Germline V gene sequence: CDR1 SQVTM, CDR2 ANQGSEA. The CDR3 length is 14 residues. Trimming took off 6 bases at V and 3 bases at J, with 14 bases between the two ends. CDR3 residues: CSVGHHRDTGELFF. As DNA, the CDR3 is TGCAGCGTGGGACACCATAGGGACACCGGGGAGCTGTTTTTT.

V usage is TRBV29-1 and J usage is TRBJ2-7; 8 bases fit TRBD1. The trim removed 6 bases at V and 5 bases at J, leaving 0 bases unmatched. Germline values: CDR1 SQVTM, CDR2 ANQGSEA. The length of the CDR3 is 10 residues. The CDR3 reads CSVTGDEQYF. CDR3 sequence (DNA): TGCAGCGTGACAGGGGACGAGCAGTACTTC.

This chain joins TRBV19 and TRBJ1-5, with TRBD1 as a possible D gene (6 bases). Trimming took 4 bases from V and 4 from J, leaving 14 bases between them. Per germline, CDR1 LNHDA and CDR2 SQIVND (reference sequence). This CDR3 spans 15 amino acids. CDR3 protein: CASSTRQVTNQPQHF. The CDR3 DNA is TGTGCCAGTAGTACCAGACAGGTAACGAATCAGCCCCAGCATTTT.

This clone has ten or more counts. This chain connects TRBV5-4 to TRBJ2-7, with 10 nucleotides matching TRBD2. Germline loops: CDR1 SGHNT, CDR2 YYREEE (reference sequence). The length of the CDR3 is 16 residues. Trimming at V came to 3 bases and at J to 6 bases, leaving 12 bases not matched to a gene. The CDR3 DNA sequence: TGTGCCAGCAGCTCGGCAGCGGGGGGGCTGAGTCGCGAGCAGTACTTC. Translating gives CASSSAAGGLSREQYF.

The chain has TRBV5-1 and TRBJ2-7, with 8 bases that match TRBD1. Looked up from germline, CDR1 is SGHRS and CDR2 is YFSETQ. The CDR3 length is 15 residues. Trimming removed 2 bases from V and 2 bases from J; junction bases left unmatched: 6. The CDR3 nucleotides are TGCGCCAGCAGCTTTGAACAGGGGGGACCCTACGAGCAGTACTTC. Translation: CASSFEQGGPYEQYF.

The V call is TRBV3-1 (or the pseudogene TRBV3-2), the J call TRBJ1-1; the D is unclear. CDR3 length: 14 amino acids. V lost 2 bases and J 5 bases, leaving 12 bases between the germline ends. Germline V gene lookup returns CDR1 LGHDT and CDR2 YNNKEL (reference sequence). The CDR3 sequence: CASSQTGSRTEAFF. In nucleotides, the CDR3 is TGTGCCAGCAGCCAAACCGGCTCTAGGACTGAAGCTTTCTTT.

The chain couples TRBV7-3 to TRBJ2-2; D possibly corresponds to TRBD1 (6 bases). The CDR3 is 14 amino acids. Germline V gives CDR1 SGHTA, CDR2 FQGTGA. Trimming pared 8 bases from V and 2 bases from J, leaving 12 bases between. Here the CDR3 reads CASGQGSNTGELFF. The DNA of the CDR3 is TGTGCCAGCGGCCAGGGGTCCAACACCGGGGAGCTGTTTTTT. Using reference TRBV7-3 and TRBJ2-2 for the parts outside the CDR3, the full variable domain is GAGVSQTPSNKVTEKGKYVELRCDPISGHTALYWYRQSLGQGPEFLIYFQGTGAADDSGLPNDRFFAVRPEGSVSTLKIQRTERGDSAVYLCASGQGSNTGELFFGEGSRLTVL.

V and J are TRBV9 and TRBJ1-6; perhaps TRBD1 as D (5 bases). The germline CDR1 and CDR2 sequences are SGDLS and YYNGEE. With 4 bases removed from V and 10 bases from J, the gap between germline ends came to 21 bases. The CDR3 is made up of 16 amino acids. The CDR3 sequence is CASSPETKGVGSPLHF. CDR3 coding DNA: TGTGCCAGCAGCCCAGAGACAAAAGGGGTCGGATCACCCCTCCACTTT.

This clone was picked up one time. The chain links TRBV3-1 (or the pseudogene TRBV3-2) to TRBJ1-6; a possible D gene is TRBD1 (5 bases). The germline CDR1 and CDR2 sequences are LGHDT and YNNKEL (reference sequence). V lost 0 bases and J 9 bases, leaving 15 bases between the germline ends. CDR3 length equals 16 residues. DNA for the CDR3: TGTGCCAGCAGCCAAGAGGAGGGGACTAGGAGTTCACCCCTCCACTTT. It codes for CASSQEEGTRSSPLHF.

The gene calls are TRBV19 and TRBJ2-1; the D gene is possibly TRBD1 (6 bases). Trimming took off 5 bases at V and 6 bases at J, with 17 bases between the two ends. Per the germline V gene, CDR1 is LNHDA and CDR2 is SQIVND (reference sequence). This CDR3 is 15 amino acids long. CDR3 in DNA: TGTGCCAGTAGTCCCCCCGACAGGCTCTCCAATGAGCAGTTCTTC. Protein sequence: CASSPPDRLSNEQFF.

V usage is TRBV9 and J usage is TRBJ1-2; no clear D gene. Germline values: CDR1 SGDLS, CDR2 YYNGEE. V lost 2 bases and J lost 8, with 13 bases in between. The CDR3 spans 13 residues. Here the CDR3 DNA reads TGTGCCAGCAGCGTTTCCGGGGATAGCGGCTACACCTTC. Its translation: CASSVSGDSGYTF. Full variable domain (rest looked up from reference TRBV9 and TRBJ1-2): DSGVTQTPKHLITATGQRVTLRCSPRSGDLSVYWYQQSLDQGLQFLIQYYNGEERAKGNILERFSAQQFPDLHSELNLSSLELGDSALYFCASSVSGDSGYTFGSGTRLTVV.

This chain uses TRBV7-2 with TRBJ2-1; 10 bases match TRBD2. The germline V gene encodes CDR1 SGHTA and CDR2 FQGNSA. The CDR3 totals 14 residues. V lost 1 base, J lost 15 bases, and 9 bases stayed unmatched. The CDR3: CASSLGLAGDHPFF. For the CDR3, the DNA is TGTGCCAGCAGCTTAGGGCTAGCGGGAGATCATCCGTTCTTC.

Only a few counts were recorded for this clone. The chain carries TRBV5-4 and TRBJ2-1; 8 bases align to TRBD1. Trimming took 4 bases from V and 7 from J; bases not matched to a gene: 7. CDR1 is SGHNT and CDR2 is YYREEE in the germline V gene (reference sequence). CDR3 size: 14 residues. The CDR3 reads CASSNPTGANEQFF. The CDR3 DNA follows: TGTGCCAGCAGCAACCCGACAGGGGCGAATGAGCAGTTCTTC.

The chain is built from TRBV5-1 and TRBJ2-7; D possibly corresponds to TRBD1 (5 bases). This CDR3 region has 16 residues. Germline V gives CDR1 SGHRS, CDR2 YFSETQ. V was pared by 3 bases and J by 3 bases, with 19 bases between. The CDR3 DNA reads as TGCGCCAGCAGCTCCAAAGGGGTGTGGATGAACTACGAGCAGTACTTC. It yields the protein CASSSKGVWMNYEQYF.

V and J are TRBV6-5 and TRBJ1-4; 11 bases fit TRBD1. J was trimmed by 8 bases and V by 6 bases; bases with no gene match: 8. CDR1 and CDR2 from the germline V gene are MNHEY and SVGAGI. The CDR3 contains 15 residues. The CDR3 sequence: CASRRGDRGREKLFF. The CDR3 nucleotides read TGTGCCAGCAGGCGAGGGGACAGGGGGAGGGAAAAACTGTTTTTT.

The V and J genes are TRBV28 and TRBJ2-7, with D perhaps matching TRBD2 (6 bases). The CDR3 covers 15 residues. V was clipped by 6 bases and J by 2 bases, with 17 bases between them. The germline V gene has CDR1 MDHEN and CDR2 SYDVKM. Written as DNA, the CDR3 is TGTGCCAGCAGCGGGATGTCAGGGAGGCCCTACGAGCAGTACTTC. It encodes CASSGMSGRPYEQYF.

This chain connects TRBV27 to TRBJ2-7; the D gene is possibly TRBD1 (6 bases). Germline lookup yields CDR1 MNHEY and CDR2 SMNVEV (reference sequence). CDR3 length equals 12 residues. Trimming removed 10 bases from V and 12 bases from J, with 22 bases in between. CDR3 DNA: TGTGCCACCGGCCGCCCCAGGGGTCAACCGTACTTC. Amino acid sequence: CATGRPRGQPYF.

The chain links TRBV4-1 to TRBJ2-1; 7 nucleotides line up with TRBD1. V lost 4 bases, J lost 0 bases, and 3 bases stayed unmatched. In germline, CDR1 is MGHRA, CDR2 YSYEKL. The CDR3 has 15 amino acids. The CDR3 sequence: CASSPGQSSYNEQFF. CDR3 sequence (DNA): TGCGCCAGCAGCCCGGGACAGAGCTCCTACAATGAGCAGTTCTTC.